This TCR beta chain comes out of a study of graft-versus-host responses after intestinal transplantation. The wider study: Each patient got anti-thymocyte globulin induction, then tacrolimus and steroids for three to four years. Study results and limitations: Elevated graft-versus-host to host-versus-graft clonal ratios in allografts were recorded for patients with graft-donor T cell macrochimerism.

CDR1 and CDR2 from the germline V gene are SGHRS and YFSETQ. The CDR3 consists of 13 residues. The ends were cut back, 1 base at V and 4 bases at J, with 6 bases in the middle. Worth noting for this clone: Antigen unknown.

TCRdb's copy holds only in-frame clones and misses some; the assay was immunoSEQ multiplex PCR. The data contain nearly 90,000 clones, over 80% of them singletons. The gene calls are TRBV5-1 and TRBJ2-1; D is uncertain. The sample here was unstimulated CD8+ T cells sorted from spleen or lymph node cells, taken before intestinal transplant. This receptor was taken from a human donor who received an intestinal transplant. CDR3 sequence reads: CASSLWRYNEQFF. The CDR3 DNA reads TGCGCCAGCAGCTTGTGGCGGTACAATGAGCAGTTCTTC.